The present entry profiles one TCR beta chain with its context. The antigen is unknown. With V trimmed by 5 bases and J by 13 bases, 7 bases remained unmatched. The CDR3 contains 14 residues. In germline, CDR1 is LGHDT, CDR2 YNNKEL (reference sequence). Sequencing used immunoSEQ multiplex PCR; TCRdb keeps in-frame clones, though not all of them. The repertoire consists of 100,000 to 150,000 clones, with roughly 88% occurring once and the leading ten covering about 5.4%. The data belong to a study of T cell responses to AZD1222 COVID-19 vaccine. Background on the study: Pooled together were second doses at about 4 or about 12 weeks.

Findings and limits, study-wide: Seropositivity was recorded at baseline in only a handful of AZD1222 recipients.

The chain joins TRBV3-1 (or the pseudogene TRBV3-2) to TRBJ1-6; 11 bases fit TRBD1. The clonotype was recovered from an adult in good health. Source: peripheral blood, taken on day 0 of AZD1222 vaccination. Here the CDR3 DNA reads TGTGCCAGCAGCGACGGGACAGGGGGGTCCCCCCTCCACTTT. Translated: CASSDGTGGSPLHF.